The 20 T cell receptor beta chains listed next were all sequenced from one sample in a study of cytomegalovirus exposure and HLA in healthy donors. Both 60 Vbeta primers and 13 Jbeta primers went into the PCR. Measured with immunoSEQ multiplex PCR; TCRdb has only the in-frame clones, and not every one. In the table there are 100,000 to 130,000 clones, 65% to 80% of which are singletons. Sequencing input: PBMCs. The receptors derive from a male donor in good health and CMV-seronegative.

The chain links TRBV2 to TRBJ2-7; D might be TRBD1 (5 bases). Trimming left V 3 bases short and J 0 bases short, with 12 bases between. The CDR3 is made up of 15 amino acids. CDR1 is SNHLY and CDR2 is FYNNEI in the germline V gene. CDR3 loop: CASSELTRDSYEQYF. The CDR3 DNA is TGTGCCAGCAGTGAGCTCACCAGGGACTCCTACGAGCAGTACTTC.

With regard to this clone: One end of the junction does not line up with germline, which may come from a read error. CDR3 sequence: CASSDEGEIF. Written as DNA, the CDR3 is TGTGCCAGCAGTGATGAAGGAGAGATCTTT. The chain joins TRBV5-4 to TRBJ1-1, with no clear D. The germline V gene encodes CDR1 SGHNT and CDR2 YYREEE (reference sequence). The CDR3 has 10 residues.

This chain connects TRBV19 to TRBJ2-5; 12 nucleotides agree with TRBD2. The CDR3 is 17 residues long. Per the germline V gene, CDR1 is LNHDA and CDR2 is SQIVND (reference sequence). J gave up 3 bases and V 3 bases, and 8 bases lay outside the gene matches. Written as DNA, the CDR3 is TGTGCCAGTAGTATTGGGGTGGGACTAGCGGGCGAAGAGACCCAGTACTTC. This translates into CASSIGVGLAGEETQYF. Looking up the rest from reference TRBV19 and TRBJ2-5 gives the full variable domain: DGGITQSPKYLFRKEGQNVTLSCEQNLNHDAMYWYRQDPGQGLRLIYYSQIVNDFQKGDIAEGYSVSREKKESFPLTVTSAQKNPTAFYLCASSIGVGLAGEETQYFGPGTRLLVL.

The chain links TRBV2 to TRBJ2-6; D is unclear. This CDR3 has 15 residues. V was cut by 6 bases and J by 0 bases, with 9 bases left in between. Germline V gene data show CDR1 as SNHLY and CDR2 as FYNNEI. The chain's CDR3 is CASSQQHSGANVLTF. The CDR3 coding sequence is TGTGCCAGCAGCCAACAGCACTCTGGGGCCAACGTCCTGACTTTC.

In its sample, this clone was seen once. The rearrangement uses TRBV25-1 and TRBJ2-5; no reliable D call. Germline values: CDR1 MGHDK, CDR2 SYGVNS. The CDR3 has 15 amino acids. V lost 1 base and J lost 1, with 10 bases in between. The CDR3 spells CASSEFRLTQETQYF. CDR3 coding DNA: TGTGCCAGCAGTGAATTTCGACTGACCCAAGAGACCCAGTACTTC.

The CDR3 spells CASNPSGSGRTGELFF. CDR3 bases: TGTGCCAGCAATCCTAGCGGGAGCGGGCGGACCGGGGAGCTGTTTTTT. The chain is built from TRBV28 and TRBJ2-2; 10 bases line up with TRBD2. The germline V gene encodes CDR1 MDHEN and CDR2 SYDVKM. This CDR3 spans 16 amino acids. The junction had 10 bases not matched to a gene; V was cut back by 7 bases and J by 5 bases.

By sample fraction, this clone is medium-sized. The CDR3 nucleotides are TGTGCCAGCAGTCCCACCGGGGAGACCCAGTACTTC. Translated, it gives CASSPTGETQYF. V gene TRBV27 combines with J gene TRBJ2-5; D not resolved. This CDR3 has 12 amino acids. With 5 bases removed from V and 5 bases from J, the gap between germline ends came to 9 bases. Germline loops: CDR1 MNHEY, CDR2 SMNVEV (reference sequence).

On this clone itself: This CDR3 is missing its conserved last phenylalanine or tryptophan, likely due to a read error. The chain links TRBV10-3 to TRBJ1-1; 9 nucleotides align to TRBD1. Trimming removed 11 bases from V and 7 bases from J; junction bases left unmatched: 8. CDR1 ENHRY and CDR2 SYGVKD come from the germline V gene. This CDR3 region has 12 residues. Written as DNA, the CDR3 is TGTGCCTCCAGGCGACAGGGGGGTGAAGCTTTCGTT. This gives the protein CASRRQGGEAFV.

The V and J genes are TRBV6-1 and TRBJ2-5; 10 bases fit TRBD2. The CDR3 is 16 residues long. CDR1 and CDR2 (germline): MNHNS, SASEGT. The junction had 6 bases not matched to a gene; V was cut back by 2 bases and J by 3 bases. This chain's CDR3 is CASSELAGEGEETQYF. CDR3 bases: TGTGCCAGCAGTGAACTAGCGGGAGAAGGGGAAGAGACCCAGTACTTC.

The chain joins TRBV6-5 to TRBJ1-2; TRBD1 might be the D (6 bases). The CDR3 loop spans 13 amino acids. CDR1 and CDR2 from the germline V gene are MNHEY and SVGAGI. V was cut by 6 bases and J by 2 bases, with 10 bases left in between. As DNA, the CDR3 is TGTGCCAGCAGCCAAGGACAGAACTATGGCTACACCTTC. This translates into CASSQGQNYGYTF.

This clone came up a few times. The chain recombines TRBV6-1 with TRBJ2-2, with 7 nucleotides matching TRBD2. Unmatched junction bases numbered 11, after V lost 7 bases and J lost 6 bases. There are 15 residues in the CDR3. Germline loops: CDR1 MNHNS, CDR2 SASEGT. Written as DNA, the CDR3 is TGTGCCAGCACCCTTCTAGCGGTGCAATCCGGGGAGCTGTTTTTT. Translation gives CASTLLAVQSGELFF.

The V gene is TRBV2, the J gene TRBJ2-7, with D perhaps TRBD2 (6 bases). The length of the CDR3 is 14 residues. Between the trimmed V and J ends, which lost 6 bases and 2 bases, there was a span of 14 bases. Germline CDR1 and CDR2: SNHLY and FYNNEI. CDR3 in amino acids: CASSLGGRTYEQYF. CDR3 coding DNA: TGTGCCAGCAGCCTGGGGGGAAGAACCTACGAGCAGTACTTC.

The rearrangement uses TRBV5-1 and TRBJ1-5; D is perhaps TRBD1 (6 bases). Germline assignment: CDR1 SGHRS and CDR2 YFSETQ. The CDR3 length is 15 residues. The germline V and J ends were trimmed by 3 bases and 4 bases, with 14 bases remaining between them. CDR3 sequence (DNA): TGCGCCAGCAGCTCTACCGGACAGCCTAATCAGCCCCAGCATTTT. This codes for CASSSTGQPNQPQHF.

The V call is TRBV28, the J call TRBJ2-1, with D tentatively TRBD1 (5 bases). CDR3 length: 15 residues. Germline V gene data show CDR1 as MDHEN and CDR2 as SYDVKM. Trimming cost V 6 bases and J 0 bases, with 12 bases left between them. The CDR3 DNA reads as TGTGCCAGCAGCTTGCAGGGATCCTCCTACAATGAGCAGTTCTTC. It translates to CASSLQGSSYNEQFF.

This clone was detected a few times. The CDR3 is CASSVGGGSYNEQFF. The CDR3 region has the DNA TGTGCCAGCAGCGTAGGCGGAGGCTCCTACAATGAGCAGTTCTTC. The chain links TRBV9 to TRBJ2-1, with D possibly being TRBD2 (5 bases). In germline, CDR1 is SGDLS, CDR2 YYNGEE. V was pared by 0 bases and J by 0 bases, with 7 bases between. The CDR3 loop spans 15 amino acids.

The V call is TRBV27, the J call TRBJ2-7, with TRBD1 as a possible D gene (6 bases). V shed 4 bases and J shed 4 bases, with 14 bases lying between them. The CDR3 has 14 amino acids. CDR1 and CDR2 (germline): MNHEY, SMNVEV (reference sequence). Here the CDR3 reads CASSSQGRGYEQYF. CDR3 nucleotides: TGTGCCAGCAGTTCCCAGGGGAGAGGGTACGAGCAGTACTTC.

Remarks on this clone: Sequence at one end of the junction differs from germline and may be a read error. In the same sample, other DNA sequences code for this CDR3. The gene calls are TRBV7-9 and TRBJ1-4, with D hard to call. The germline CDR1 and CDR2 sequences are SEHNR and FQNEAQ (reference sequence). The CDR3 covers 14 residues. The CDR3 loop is CASSKGATNEKLFF. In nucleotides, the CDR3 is TGTGCGAGCAGCAAAGGAGCGACTAATGAAAAACTGTTTTTT.

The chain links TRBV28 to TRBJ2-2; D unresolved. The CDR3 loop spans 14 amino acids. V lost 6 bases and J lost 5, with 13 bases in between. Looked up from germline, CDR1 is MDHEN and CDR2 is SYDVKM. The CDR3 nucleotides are TGTGCCAGCAGAGGAGCCCGGGTGACCGGGGAGCTGTTTTTT. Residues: CASRGARVTGELFF.

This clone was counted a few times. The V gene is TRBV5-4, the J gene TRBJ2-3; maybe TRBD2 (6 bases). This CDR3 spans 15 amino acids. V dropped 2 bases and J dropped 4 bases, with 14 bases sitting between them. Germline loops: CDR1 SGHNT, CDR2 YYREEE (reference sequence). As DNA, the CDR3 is TGTGCCAGCAGCTTTAGGTCAGGCGGGGCAGATACGCAGTATTTT. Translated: CASSFRSGGADTQYF.

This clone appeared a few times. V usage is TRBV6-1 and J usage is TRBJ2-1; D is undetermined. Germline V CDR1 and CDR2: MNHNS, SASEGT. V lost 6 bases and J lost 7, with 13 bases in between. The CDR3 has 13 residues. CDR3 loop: CASRAYLGNEQFF. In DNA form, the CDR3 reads TGTGCCAGCAGGGCGTACCTAGGAAATGAGCAGTTCTTC.